The T cell receptor beta chain under discussion was sequenced for a study of lymphopenia after photon versus proton radiotherapy. Data came from immunoSEQ multiplex PCR; TCRdb stores just in-frame clones and leaves some out. The sample consists of around 55,000 clones, roughly 80% of them appearing once. Of note for this clone: Its matching antigen is unknown.

Per the germline V gene, CDR1 is MGHRA and CDR2 is YSYEKL. The CDR3 extends over 18 amino acids. V was trimmed by 3 bases and J by 5 bases, leaving 25 bases between them. Study-wide results and limits: Only patients who died were analyzed for survival; proton advantage is unproven. Larger post-nadir TCR diversity loss correlated inversely with survival in deceased patients. Relative stability marked proton patients; photon patients lost diversity and naive cells. Post-nadir diversity loss with photons came from oligoclonal expansion, particularly CD8+ Temra cells.

The V and J genes are TRBV4-1 and TRBJ1-1; tentative D call: TRBD1 (6 bases). The sequences come from peripheral blood, collected from a patient treated with proton-based radiotherapy. This TCR was sampled from a man aged 60 to 75 with pancreatic cancer. CDR3 bases: TGCGCCAGCAGCCATACCCGGCCGGGGACAACGCGCGAGACTGAAGCTTTCTTT. Amino acid sequence: CASSHTRPGTTRETEAFF.